This T cell receptor beta chain was found in a study of cytomegalovirus exposure and HLA in healthy donors. In regard to this clone: The antigen is unknown.

PCR involved 60 Vbeta and 13 Jbeta primers. Measured with immunoSEQ multiplex PCR; TCRdb has only the in-frame clones, and not every one. The repertoire includes approximately 100,000 clones, over 9% of them detected once, and over 4.5% sits in the top ten. The CDR3 covers 16 residues. V was cut by 4 bases and J by 9 bases, with 22 bases left in between. Germline V gene sequence: CDR1 SEHNR, CDR2 FQNEAQ (reference sequence). Study results and limitations: A list of 150 to 200 TCR beta chains associated with cytomegalovirus was given. A later analysis found TCR association rates differed by HLA locus, highest for DRB1 and lowest for HLA-C. An analysis that was carried out later associated approximately 17,000 TCR beta sequences with HLA alleles at 0.05 false discovery rate.

The sequenced sample was PBMCs. The chain uses TRBV7-9 and TRBJ2-1, with D possibly TRBD2 on 5 matching bases. This clonotype was obtained from a man between 35 and 55 years old in good health and CMV-seropositive. Here the CDR3 DNA reads TGTGCCAGCAGCTCAATCGGGAACGCCTATAATCCTGAGCAGTTCTTC. This codes for CASSSIGNAYNPEQFF.